Listed below are T cell receptor beta chains from one sample, sequenced in a study of blood T cell repertoires in COVID-19. Generated by immunoSEQ multiplex PCR, the TCRdb table keeps only in-frame clones and is missing some. The data show about 140,000 clones, around 90% seen once. The sequenced material came from peripheral blood. The receptors shown here come from a man aged 55 to 70 with active or convalescent COVID-19. Each CDR3 is given with its conserved first and last residue. D genes are given only for firm matches. A clone size is listed for some rows: how often the clone was seen (once, few, many), or a class if it is expanded.

TRBV27	TRBJ2-3	NA	NA	CASSPYQTTSTDTQYF	TGTGCCAGCAGTCCCTACCAGACTACCAGCACAGATACGCAGTATTTT
TRBV15	TRBJ2-1	NA	TRBD1	CATSRRTGSYNEQFF	TGTGCCACCAGCAGAAGGACAGGATCCTACAATGAGCAGTTCTTC
TRBV19	TRBJ1-2	NA	TRBD1	CASSPSRGQGHGYTF	TGTGCCAGTAGCCCCTCGAGGGGACAGGGTCACGGCTACACCTTC
TRBV11-2	TRBJ1-1	NA	NA	CASSLTVNTEAFF	TGTGCCAGCAGCCTGACAGTGAACACTGAAGCTTTCTTT
TRBV10-3	TRBJ1-5	NA	NA	CAIKADYSNQPQHF	TGTGCCATCAAGGCGGACTATAGCAATCAGCCCCAGCATTTT
TRBV5-1	TRBJ2-5	NA	TRBD2	CASSFRAGGLETQYF	TGCGCCAGCAGCTTTCGGGCGGGAGGATTAGAGACCCAGTACTTC
TRBV14	TRBJ2-7	NA	NA	CASSPPWRGGEQYF	TGTGCCAGCAGCCCACCCTGGCGAGGGGGCGAGCAGTACTTC
TRBV7-2	TRBJ2-3	NA	NA	CASSLDNTGLRYF	TGTGCCAGCAGCTTAGATAATACCGGACTAAGGTATTTT
TRBV28	TRBJ1-1	NA	NA	CASRPGVVYTEAFF	TGTGCCAGCAGACCCGGGGTCGTCTACACTGAAGCTTTCTTT
TRBV4-1	TRBJ2-5	NA	NA	CASSQDPREQETQYF	TGCGCCAGCAGCCAAGATCCGCGGGAACAAGAGACCCAGTACTTC
TRBV7-2	TRBJ2-6	once	NA	CASSLGTAAGANVLTF	TGTGCCAGCAGCTTAGGGACAGCTGCTGGGGCCAACGTCCTGACTTTC
TRBV7-9	TRBJ2-7	NA	TRBD2	CASSLSGSYEQYF	TGTGCCAGCAGCTTAAGCGGGAGCTACGAGCAGTACTTC
TRBV5-6	TRBJ2-7	NA	TRBD1	CASSLSRGLFYEQYF	TGTGCCAGCAGCTTGTCCAGGGGGCTTTTCTACGAGCAGTACTTC
TRBV9	TRBJ2-3	once	NA	CASSVGGVSTDTQYF	TGTGCCAGCAGCGTGGGGGGAGTTAGCACAGATACGCAGTATTTT
TRBV9	TRBJ1-6	few	NA	CASSADTGNSPLHF	TGTGCCAGCAGCGCGGACACCGGTAATTCACCCCTCCACTTT
TRBV5-6	TRBJ1-4	NA	NA	CASSPVGGDREKLFF	TGTGCCAGCAGCCCCGTAGGGGGGGATAGGGAAAAACTGTTTTTT
TRBV11-2	TRBJ2-3	NA	TRBD2	CASSLGLAPDTQYF	TGTGCCAGCAGCTTGGGACTAGCGCCGGATACGCAGTATTTT
TRBV24-1	TRBJ2-1	NA	TRBD2	CATSYKRLAGVDEQFF	TGTGCCACCAGTTACAAGAGACTAGCGGGAGTGGATGAGCAGTTCTTC
TRBV12-5	TRBJ2-1	NA	TRBD2	CASGWEGSEQFF	TGTGCTAGTGGTTGGGAGGGCAGTGAGCAGTTCTTC
TRBV4-3	TRBJ2-7	many	TRBD2	CASSQDVGASGSSEQYF	TGCGCCAGCAGCCAAGATGTGGGGGCTAGCGGGAGTTCCGAGCAGTACTTC
TRBV10-3	TRBJ1-1	NA	NA	CAISEQENTEAFF	TGTGCCATCAGTGAACAAGAGAACACTGAAGCTTTCTTT
TRBV28	TRBJ2-7	NA	NA	CASSLGEGGDEQYF	TGTGCCAGCAGTCTGGGGGAAGGGGGTGACGAGCAGTACTTC
TRBV20-1	TRBJ1-5	NA	NA	CSASAPRARRQPQHF	TGCAGTGCTAGTGCCCCCAGGGCGCGCCGTCAGCCCCAGCATTTT
TRBV5-1	TRBJ2-7	once	TRBD2	CASSFGLADAYEQYF	TGCGCCAGCAGCTTTGGACTAGCGGACGCCTACGAGCAGTACTTC
TRBV6-5	TRBJ2-7	NA	TRBD1	CASSRRQGIYEQYF	TGTGCCAGCAGTCGGCGACAGGGAATCTACGAGCAGTACTTC
TRBV27	TRBJ2-5	NA	TRBD2	CASQELAGLRRTQYF	TGTGCCAGCCAGGAGCTAGCGGGGCTCCGGAGGACCCAGTACTTC
TRBV25-1	TRBJ2-7	NA	TRBD1	CASSGTGALSYEQYF	TGTGCCAGCAGTGGGACAGGGGCCCTGTCCTACGAGCAGTACTTC